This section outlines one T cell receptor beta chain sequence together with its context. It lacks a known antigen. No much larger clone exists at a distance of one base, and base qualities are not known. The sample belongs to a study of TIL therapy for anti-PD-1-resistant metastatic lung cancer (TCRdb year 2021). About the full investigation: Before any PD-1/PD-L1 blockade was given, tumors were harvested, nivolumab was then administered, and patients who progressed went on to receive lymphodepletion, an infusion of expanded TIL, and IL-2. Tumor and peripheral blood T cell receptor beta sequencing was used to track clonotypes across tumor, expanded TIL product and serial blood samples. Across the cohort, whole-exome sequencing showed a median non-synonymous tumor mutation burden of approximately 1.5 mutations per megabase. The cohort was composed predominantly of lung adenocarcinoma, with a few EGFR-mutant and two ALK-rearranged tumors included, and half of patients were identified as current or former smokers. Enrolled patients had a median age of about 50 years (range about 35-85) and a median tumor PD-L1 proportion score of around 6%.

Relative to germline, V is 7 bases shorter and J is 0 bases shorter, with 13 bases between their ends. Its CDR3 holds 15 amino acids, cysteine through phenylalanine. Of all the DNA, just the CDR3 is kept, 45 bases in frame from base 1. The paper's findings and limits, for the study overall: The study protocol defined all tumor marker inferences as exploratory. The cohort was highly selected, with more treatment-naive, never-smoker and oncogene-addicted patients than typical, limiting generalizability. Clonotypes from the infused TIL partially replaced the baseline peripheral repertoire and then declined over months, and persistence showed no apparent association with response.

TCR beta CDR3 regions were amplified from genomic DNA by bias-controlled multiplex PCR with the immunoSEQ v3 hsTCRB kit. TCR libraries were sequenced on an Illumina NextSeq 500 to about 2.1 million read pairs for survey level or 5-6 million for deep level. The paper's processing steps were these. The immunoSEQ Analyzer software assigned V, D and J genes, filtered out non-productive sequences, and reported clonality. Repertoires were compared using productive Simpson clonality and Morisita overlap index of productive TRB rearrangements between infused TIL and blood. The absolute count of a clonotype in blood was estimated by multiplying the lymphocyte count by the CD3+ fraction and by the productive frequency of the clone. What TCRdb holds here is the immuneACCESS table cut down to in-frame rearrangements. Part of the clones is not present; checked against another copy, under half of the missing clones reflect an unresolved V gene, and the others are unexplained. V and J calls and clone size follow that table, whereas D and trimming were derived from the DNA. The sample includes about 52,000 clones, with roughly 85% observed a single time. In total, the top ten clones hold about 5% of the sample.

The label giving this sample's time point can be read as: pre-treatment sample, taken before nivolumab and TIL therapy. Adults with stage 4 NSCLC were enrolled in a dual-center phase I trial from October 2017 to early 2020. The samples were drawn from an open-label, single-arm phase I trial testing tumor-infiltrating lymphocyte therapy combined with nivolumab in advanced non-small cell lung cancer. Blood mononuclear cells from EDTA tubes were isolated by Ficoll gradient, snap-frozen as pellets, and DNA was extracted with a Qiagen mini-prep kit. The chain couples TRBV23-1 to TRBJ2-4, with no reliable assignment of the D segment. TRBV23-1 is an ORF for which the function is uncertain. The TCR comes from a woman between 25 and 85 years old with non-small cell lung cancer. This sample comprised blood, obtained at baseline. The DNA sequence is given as TGCGCCAGCACCGGAAGAACCACAGCCAAAAACATTCAGTACTTC. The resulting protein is CASTGRTTAKNIQYF.